The clone carrying this TCR beta chain was found many times. As yet, its antigen is unknown. The data derive from a study of human T cells and chemical hapten exposure. Overall study: Affected patients, primarily female, had alopecia areata, totalis or universalis. The study traced per-sample TCR yield variation mainly to small differences in pooled library volumes.

Per the original methods: Counts of TCRs in each sample centred on a median of around 96,000 and extended from roughly 25,000 to 750,000. Each CDR3 protein is one row after TCRdb ran MiXCR on the RACE reads. What appears here as the V and J calls and clone size reflects TCRdb's work, not the paper's. This table has some 330,000 distinct CDR3 sequences, around 5.5% appearing once. This CDR3 has 19 amino acids. In germline, CDR1 is MNHEY, CDR2 SVGAGI. The junction had 16 bases not matched to a gene; V was cut back by 1 base and J by 7 bases. General study points: After DPC sensitization, TCRs above 1 in 1000 frequency showed no change.

Described time point: pre-sensitization, week 0. Treatment reported: therapeutic diphenylcyclopropenone sensitization with weekly scalp DPC. V and J are TRBV6-5 and TRBJ1-4, with 9 bases fitting TRBD1. The specimen was whole blood, collected in connection with sensitization to the hapten diphenylcyclopropenone (DPC). This clonotype originated in a woman aged 18 to 35 with alopecia areata. Some clones in this sample may be carry-over from other donors' samples. This CDR3 reads CASSYLGQGEEWLREKLFF. The CDR3 DNA is TGTGCCAGCAGTTACTTGGGACAGGGCGAGGAGTGGCTTCGTGAAAAACTGTTTTTT.